This T cell receptor (beta chain) was sequenced for a study of shared clonotypes between healthy human individuals. Tens of thousands of T cell genomes (roughly 220 ng DNA) went into each sorted-subset replicate. Clones were sequenced by immunoSEQ multiplex PCR, and TCRdb holds only the in-frame ones, with some missing. This table has about 2 million clones, 95% appearing once. The V and J ends lost 1 base and 3 bases respectively, with 15 bases between them. Germline lookup yields CDR1 SGHVS and CDR2 FQNEAQ. The CDR3 contains 16 residues. A remark on this clone: Antigen specificity is unknown.

Notes on the study in general: Across subsets, estimated richness was generally greater for naive than for memory populations. Incompleteness in sorted-subset sequencing, despite large depth, was shown by rarefaction.

This chain links TRBV7-8 with TRBJ1-2, with a possible D match to TRBD1 (6 bases). The source material was naive CD4+ T cells sorted from blood. Subset given: CD45RA+ positively selected. This receptor was taken from a man between 18 and 29 years old in good health. The CDR3 DNA reads TGTGCCAGCAGCTTAGTCCCCTCCACAGGGTACTATGGCTACACCTTC. Amino acid sequence: CASSLVPSTGYYGYTF.